A selection of T cell receptor beta chains follows, all from one sample in a study of T-cell memory formation after mild COVID-19. In TCRdb, the 5' RACE reads were re-called with MiXCR into one record per CDR3 protein. The table includes about 540,000 distinct CDR3 sequences, about a fifth detected once. Sequenced input: PBMCs or a T cell subset sorted from them (not recorded which). The receptors were gathered from an adult woman who had mild COVID-19 (a few samples of this study predate the infection). Cell type and time point are not known. Each CDR3 is given with its conserved first and last residue. The order of the fields is CDR3 protein, CDR3 DNA, D gene, clone size, J gene, V gene. The D gene is left open where the match is weak. Only part of the rows carry a size: once, few, many, or a class if the clone is expanded.

CATTDGWVYGYTF TGTGCCACCACGGATGGATGGGTCTATGGCTACACCTTC NA few TRBJ1-2 TRBV24-1
CASSLITRAGELFF TGTGCCAGCAGCCTGATCACCAGGGCCGGGGAGCTGTTTTTT NA few TRBJ2-2 TRBV7-9
CASSLRRLGSGQAYNEQFF TGTGCCAGCAGCTTACGCCGGTTGGGGAGCGGGCAGGCCTACAATGAGCAGTTCTTC NA NA TRBJ2-1 TRBV7-9
CASMAGTGAYEQYF TGTGCCAGCATGGCCGGGACAGGGGCCTACGAGCAGTACTTC TRBD1 NA TRBJ2-7 TRBV6-2/TRBV6-3
CASSPSYTEAFF TGTGCCAGCAGCCCCAGTTACACTGAAGCTTTCTTT NA NA TRBJ1-1 TRBV5-5
CASSRTAGNTIYF TGTGCCAGCAGCAGGACTGCCGGAAACACCATATATTTT NA NA TRBJ1-3 TRBV6-5
CASSPSSGDTGELFF TGTGCCAGCAGCCCATCTAGCGGGGATACCGGGGAGCTGTTTTTT TRBD2 few TRBJ2-2 TRBV3-1
CASSLDRAEQYF TGTGCCAGCAGCCTCGACAGGGCCGAGCAGTACTTC TRBD1 few TRBJ2-7 TRBV6-2/TRBV6-3
CASSQMTYEQYF TGTGCCAGCAGCCAAATGACCTACGAGCAGTACTTC NA NA TRBJ2-7 TRBV7-2
CASSESGAGANVLTF TGTGCCAGCAGCGAATCAGGGGCTGGGGCCAACGTCCTGACTTTC NA NA TRBJ2-6 TRBV9
CASSLFGGAGNQPQHF TGTGCCAGCAGCTTATTTGGTGGGGCCGGGAATCAGCCCCAGCATTTT NA NA TRBJ1-5 TRBV7-8
CSVIRQGLRSYNEQFF TGCAGCGTGATCCGACAGGGGCTGCGGTCCTACAATGAGCAGTTCTTC TRBD1 NA TRBJ2-1 TRBV29-1
CASSVGYADTQYF TGTGCCAGCAGCGTAGGATACGCAGATACGCAGTATTTT NA NA TRBJ2-3 TRBV9
CASSHVLENTEAFF TGTGCCAGCAGCCATGTGTTGGAGAACACTGAAGCTTTCTTT NA NA TRBJ1-1 TRBV14
CASISGLASYNEQFF TGTGCCAGCATCTCGGGGTTGGCCTCCTACAATGAGCAGTTCTTC NA few TRBJ2-1 TRBV7-9
CATSRDGAGKLFF TGTGCCACCAGCCGGGACGGCGCCGGAAAACTGTTTTTT NA few TRBJ1-4 TRBV15
CASSLSQFGGRVEQYF TGTGCCAGCAGTTTATCTCAGTTCGGGGGGCGCGTCGAGCAGTACTTC NA few TRBJ2-7 TRBV27
CASSSSGTGGRYEQYF TGTGCCAGCAGTTCCTCCGGGACAGGGGGACGCTACGAGCAGTACTTC TRBD1 NA TRBJ2-7 TRBV28
CASSQSVTSGSNEQFF TGCGCCAGCAGTCAATCGGTCACTAGCGGGAGCAATGAGCAGTTCTTC TRBD2 many TRBJ2-1 TRBV23-1
CASSSGQGASRVYEQYF TGCGCCAGCAGCTCGGGACAGGGGGCGAGTCGAGTCTACGAGCAGTACTTC TRBD1 many TRBJ2-7 TRBV5-1
CAISARTGTGVSHEQYF TGTGCCATCAGTGCACGCACCGGGACAGGGGTTTCTCACGAGCAGTACTTC TRBD1 NA TRBJ2-7 TRBV10-3
CAWSAYGGELFF TGTGCCTGGAGCGCATATGGCGGGGAGCTGTTTTTT NA NA TRBJ2-2 TRBV30
CASSTGGVAGAYQETQYF TGTGCCAGCAGTACCGGCGGGGTAGCGGGAGCCTACCAAGAGACCCAGTACTTC TRBD2 few TRBJ2-5 TRBV6-2/TRBV6-3
CASSLITGPGNEQFF TGTGCCAGCAGCTTAATAACGGGCCCAGGGAATGAGCAGTTCTTC NA NA TRBJ2-1 TRBV7-6
CASSAPGSGKFYEQYF TGTGCCAGCAGTGCCCCTGGGAGCGGGAAGTTCTACGAGCAGTACTTC TRBD2 NA TRBJ2-7 TRBV25-1
CASSQERWENYGYTF TGCGCCAGCAGCCAAGAGCGTTGGGAGAACTATGGCTACACCTTC NA NA TRBJ1-2 TRBV4-3
CASSEGPPGTYEQYF TGTGCCAGCAGTGAGGGGCCTCCGGGGACCTACGAGCAGTACTTC NA NA TRBJ2-7 TRBV25-1
CASSYTGTGRPDTQYF TGTGCCAGCAGTTACACCGGGACAGGGAGACCAGATACGCAGTATTTT TRBD1 few TRBJ2-3 TRBV6-6
CATSDTGGAGIAYNEQFF TGTGCCACCAGTGATACCGGAGGGGCGGGAATAGCCTACAATGAGCAGTTCTTC NA NA TRBJ2-1 TRBV24-1
CSARTSGSHEQYF TGCAGTGCTCGGACTAGCGGGAGTCACGAGCAGTACTTC TRBD2 few TRBJ2-7 TRBV20-1
CASSSTGTGVDTQYF TGTGCCAGCAGCTCGACCGGGACAGGGGTAGATACGCAGTATTTT TRBD1 NA TRBJ2-3 TRBV7-3
CASTKRPTGQGALTYEQYF TGCGCCAGTACAAAGAGACCGACGGGACAGGGGGCGCTGACCTACGAGCAGTACTTC TRBD1 few TRBJ2-7 TRBV5-1
CASSPGDRSSYEQYF TGTGCCAGCAGTCCCGGCGACAGGAGCTCCTACGAGCAGTACTTC NA NA TRBJ2-7 TRBV6-5
CASSHQHGDTQYF TGCGCCAGCAGCCACCAGCACGGGGATACGCAGTATTTT NA NA TRBJ2-3 TRBV4-3
CAISESIGTSGANVLTF TGTGCCATCAGTGAGTCGATAGGTACATCTGGGGCCAACGTCCTGACTTTC NA few TRBJ2-6 TRBV10-3